This TCR beta chain originates from a study of shared clonotypes between healthy human individuals. Study results and caveats: Generation probabilities of non-shared clonotypes were lower (relative to those shared by all four donors).

Using immunoSEQ multiplex PCR, the repertoire was profiled, and TCRdb retains in-frame clones only, with some absent. The sample gives about 2.2 million clones, roughly 95% of which show up once; around 1.7% is in the top ten. CD45RO-negative CD8 cells positively selected for CCR7 made up the naive population, which excluded terminally differentiated effector memory CD45RA+ cells. Donation came from healthy HIV-negative adults that had no recent acute infections or vaccinations. Looked up from germline, CDR1 is MNHEY and CDR2 is SMNVEV (reference sequence). The germline V and J ends were trimmed by 6 bases and 6 bases, with 12 bases remaining between them. This CDR3 spans 12 amino acids. Details on this clone: Its antigen is still unknown.

This chain links TRBV27 with TRBJ2-7; D possibly matches TRBD1 or TRBD2 (6 bases each). The receptor was isolated from a man younger than 35 in good health. Some clones in this sample may be carry-over from other donors' samples. The sequencing sample was made of naive CD8+ T cells from PBMCs. CDR3 loop: CASRGGPSEQYF. The CDR3 DNA is TGTGCCAGCAGAGGGGGGCCCTCCGAGCAGTACTTC.